The T cell receptor beta chain under discussion was sequenced for a study of blood T cell repertoires in COVID-19. CDR3 length: 15 amino acids. Germline V gene data show CDR1 as LNHDA and CDR2 as SQIVND (reference sequence). The V and J ends lost 9 bases and 3 bases, in that order; junction bases with no gene match: 9. In the original analysis: Reference gene primer amplification in the assay estimated nucleated cell counts. Profiled with immunoSEQ multiplex PCR; TCRdb holds only in-frame clones, not every one. The DNA was the basis for D and trimming; V, J and clone size are from that table. Among fewer than 450,000 clones listed, about 88% were seen once.

Sample: PBMCs or T cells enriched from blood (not recorded which). This TCR derives from a woman in her thirties who had recovered from COVID-19. The rearrangement uses TRBV19 and TRBJ2-2; 8 positions agree with TRBD1. The CDR3 region is CASQDREVHTGELFF. The CDR3 region has the DNA TGTGCCAGCCAGGACAGGGAGGTACACACCGGGGAGCTGTTTTTT.